The clone carrying this T cell receptor (beta chain) was seen a few times. Amplification of TCR beta CDR3 regions used RNA transcripts. In the first round, RT-PCR was carried out with HTBI primers, and a multiplex PCR formed the second round. TCRdb reprocessed the multiplex PCR reads via MiXCR and lists one record per CDR3 protein. Here the sample spans 200,000 to 300,000 distinct CDR3 sequences, less than 55% being singletons. The CDR3 sequence is 14 residues long. V dropped 1 base and J dropped 6 bases, with 13 bases sitting between them. Germline V gene data show CDR1 as MDHEN and CDR2 as SYDVKM. The sample belongs to a study of Graves' ophthalmopathy and Graves' hyperthyroidism.

The chain links TRBV28 to TRBJ2-7, with D perhaps matching TRBD2 (6 bases). Sequenced: peripheral blood. The receptor comes from an adult man with Graves' ophthalmopathy. For the CDR3, the DNA is TGTGCCAGCAGTTTATATGGGCAGGGAGGCGAGCAGTACTTC. Translation: CASSLYGQGGEQYF.